This TCR beta chain was observed in a study of blood T cell repertoires in COVID-19. Study overall: T cells, B-cell-depleted T cells, or PBMCs provided the cDNA or gDNA that served as material.

The V gene lost 6 bases and the J gene lost 6 bases, with 15 bases spanning the gap. The CDR3 totals 14 residues. CDR1 GTSNPN and CDR2 SVGIG come from the germline V gene (reference sequence). The authors' processing: Estimated nucleated cell counts came from reference gene primer amplification. This table comes from immunoSEQ multiplex PCR, and its TCRdb copy is limited to in-frame clones, with some not included. The DNA was the basis for D and trimming; V, J and clone size are from that table. The data hold about 83,000 clones, with 75% to 90% observed a single time. The TCR sequence derives from a woman aged 45 to 65 with active or convalescent COVID-19. The V and J genes are TRBV30 and TRBJ1-6, with D possibly being TRBD1 (5 bases). The sequencing input was peripheral blood. The CDR3, as DNA: TGTGCCTGTGGGGCAGGGTTCGGTAATTCACCCCTCCACTTT. Translating gives CACGAGFGNSPLHF.